The clone carrying this T cell receptor (beta chain) has at least ten counts. Within the sample, other DNA sequences also encode this same CDR3. The data originate from a study of blood T cell repertoires in COVID-19. The method was immunoSEQ multiplex PCR; TCRdb's version includes in-frame clones alone and lacks a portion of them. Counted here are a few hundred thousand clones, over 80% occurring once; the ten biggest clones make up 9.5% to 13%. This sequence was found in a woman in her 70s with COVID-19, enrolled during active disease. The material sequenced was peripheral blood.

This chain's CDR3 is CATSDPDQPQHF. CDR3 coding DNA: TGTGCCACCAGTGACCCCGATCAGCCCCAGCATTTT. The V call is TRBV24-1, the J call TRBJ1-5, with unresolved D. With 4 bases removed from V and 5 bases from J, the gap between germline ends came to 5 bases. Germline V CDR1 and CDR2: KGHDR, SFDVKD. The CDR3 length is 12 residues.